This is a list of T cell receptor beta chains from one sample in a study of CD4 T cells in relation to SARS-CoV-2 and coronaviruses. These TCRs are of unknown antigen specificity. Clones were read by immunoSEQ multiplex PCR, and TCRdb kept only the in-frame ones, dropping some. The sample lists 30,000 to 45,000 clones, 77% occurring once. Sequences were obtained from memory CD4+ T cells from PBMCs, cultured in vitro. The source of these receptors is an adult with COVID-19. The CDR3 runs from the conserved cysteine through the conserved F or W. A D gene is named only where the DNA matches it firmly. For some rows the clone size is stated as once, few or many, or as a class when expanded; others skip it.

cdr3_nt,cdr3_aa,d_call,cdr3_length,clone_size,v_call,j_call
TGTGCCAGCAGGGACAGGGCTACAGATACGCAGTATTTT,CASRDRATDTQYF,TRBD1,13,.,TRBV9,TRBJ2-3
TGCGCCAGCAGCTTTGACGGACAGCCTAATCAGCCCCAGCATTTT,CASSFDGQPNQPQHF,.,15,.,TRBV5-1,TRBJ1-5
TGTGCCAGCAGCTTAGCTCCCCGGTCGAACACTGAAGCTTTCTTT,CASSLAPRSNTEAFF,.,15,few,TRBV7-2,TRBJ1-1
TGTGCCAGCAGCTCCCCTTGGAATGAGCAGTTCTTC,CASSSPWNEQFF,.,12,.,TRBV5-4,TRBJ2-1
TGTGCCAGCAGTTTGGCAGAGACCCAGTACTTC,CASSLAETQYF,.,11,.,TRBV12-3/TRBV12-4,TRBJ2-5
TGTGCCTGGAGTACGGGAGTGGGAGAGACCCAGTACTTC,CAWSTGVGETQYF,.,13,.,TRBV30,TRBJ2-5
TGTGCCAGCAGTTACCCCAACGGGGATCAGCCCCAGCATTTT,CASSYPNGDQPQHF,.,14,few,TRBV6-5,TRBJ1-5
TGTGCCAGCAGCTTAATCGGGACAGGGGGCGCCGGAGATACGCAGTATTTT,CASSLIGTGGAGDTQYF,TRBD1,17,.,TRBV7-2,TRBJ2-3
TGCAGTGCTAGTGTTAGACTACCCAACTACGAGCAGTACTTC,CSASVRLPNYEQYF,.,14,.,TRBV20-1,TRBJ2-7
TGTGCCTGGAGTGTAACGGGGGGCGCACACAATGAGCAGTTCTTC,CAWSVTGGAHNEQFF,.,15,once,TRBV30,TRBJ2-1
TGTGCCAGTAGTATAGGGGAAATTAAAGCTTTCTTT,CASSIGEIKAFF,.,12,.,TRBV19,TRBJ1-1